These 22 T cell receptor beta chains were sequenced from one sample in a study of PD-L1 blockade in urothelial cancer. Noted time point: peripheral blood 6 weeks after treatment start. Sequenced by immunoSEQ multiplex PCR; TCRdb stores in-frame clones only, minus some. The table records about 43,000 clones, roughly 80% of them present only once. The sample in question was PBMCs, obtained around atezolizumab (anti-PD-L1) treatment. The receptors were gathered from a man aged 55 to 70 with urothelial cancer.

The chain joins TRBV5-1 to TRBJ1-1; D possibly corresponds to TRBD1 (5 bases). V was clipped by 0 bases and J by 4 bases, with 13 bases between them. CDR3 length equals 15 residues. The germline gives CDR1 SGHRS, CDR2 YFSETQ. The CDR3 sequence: CASSLEGPLSTEAFF. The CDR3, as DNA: TGCGCCAGCAGCTTGGAGGGGCCCTTAAGCACTGAAGCTTTCTTT.

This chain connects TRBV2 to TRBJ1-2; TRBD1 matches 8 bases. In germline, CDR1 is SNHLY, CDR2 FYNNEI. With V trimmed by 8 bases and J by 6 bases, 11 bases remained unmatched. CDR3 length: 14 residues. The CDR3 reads CASVRNQGADGYTF. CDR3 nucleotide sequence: TGTGCCAGCGTCCGGAATCAGGGGGCGGATGGCTACACCTTC.

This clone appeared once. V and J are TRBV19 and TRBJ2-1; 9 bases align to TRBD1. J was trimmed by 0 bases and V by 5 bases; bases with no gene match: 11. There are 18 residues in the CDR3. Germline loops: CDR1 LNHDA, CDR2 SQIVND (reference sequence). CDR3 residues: CASSPGTGLTSSYNEQFF. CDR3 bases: TGTGCCAGTAGTCCCGGGACAGGGCTAACCAGCTCCTACAATGAGCAGTTCTTC.

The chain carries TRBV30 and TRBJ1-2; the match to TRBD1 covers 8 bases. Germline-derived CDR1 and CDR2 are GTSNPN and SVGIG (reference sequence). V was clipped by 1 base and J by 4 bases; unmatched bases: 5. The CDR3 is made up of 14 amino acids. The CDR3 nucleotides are TGTGCCTGGAGTGCCGGGACAGGAATCTATGGCTACACCTTC. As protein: CAWSAGTGIYGYTF.

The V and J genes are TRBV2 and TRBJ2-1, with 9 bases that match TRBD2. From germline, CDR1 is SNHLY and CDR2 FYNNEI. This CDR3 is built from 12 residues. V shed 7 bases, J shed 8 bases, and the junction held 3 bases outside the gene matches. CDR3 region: CASKTSGDEQFF. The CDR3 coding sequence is TGTGCCAGCAAGACTAGCGGCGATGAGCAGTTCTTC.

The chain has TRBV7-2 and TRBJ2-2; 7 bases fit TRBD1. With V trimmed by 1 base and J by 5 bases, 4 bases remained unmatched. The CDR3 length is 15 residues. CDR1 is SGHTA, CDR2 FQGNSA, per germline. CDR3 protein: CASSLVSRGTGELFF. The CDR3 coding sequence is TGTGCCAGCAGCTTAGTGTCCAGGGGGACCGGGGAGCTGTTTTTT.

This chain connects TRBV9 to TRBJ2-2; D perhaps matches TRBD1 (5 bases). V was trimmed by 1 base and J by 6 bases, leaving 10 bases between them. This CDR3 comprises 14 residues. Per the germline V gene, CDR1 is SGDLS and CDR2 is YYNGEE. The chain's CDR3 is CASSVTQGAGELFF. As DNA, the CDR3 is TGTGCCAGCAGCGTAACCCAAGGGGCCGGGGAGCTGTTTTTT.

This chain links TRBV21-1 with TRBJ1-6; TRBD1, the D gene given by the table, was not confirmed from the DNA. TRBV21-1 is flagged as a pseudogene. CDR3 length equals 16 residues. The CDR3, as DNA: TGTGCCAGCAGCTTTACCGGGACAGGGGACGACTCACCCCTCCACTTT. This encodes CASSFTGTGDDSPLHF.

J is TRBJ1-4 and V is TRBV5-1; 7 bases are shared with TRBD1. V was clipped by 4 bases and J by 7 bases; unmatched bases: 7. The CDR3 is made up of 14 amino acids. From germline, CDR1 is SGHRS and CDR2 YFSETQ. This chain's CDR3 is CASSLGQESEKLFF. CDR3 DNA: TGCGCCAGCAGCCTAGGACAGGAAAGTGAAAAACTGTTTTTT.

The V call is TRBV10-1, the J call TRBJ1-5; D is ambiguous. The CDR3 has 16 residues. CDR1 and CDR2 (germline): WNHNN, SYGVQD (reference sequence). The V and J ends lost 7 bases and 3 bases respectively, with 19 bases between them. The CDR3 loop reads CASNPEAGFYNQPQHF. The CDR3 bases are TGCGCCAGCAACCCGGAGGCAGGCTTTTACAATCAGCCCCAGCATTTT.

CDR3 in DNA: TGTGCCAGCAGCTTAGACCACAGGGATCGGCCTGAAAAACTGTTTTTT. It yields the protein CASSLDHRDRPEKLFF. The chain recombines TRBV11-2 with TRBJ1-4; D may be TRBD1 (6 bases). Germline values: CDR1 SGHAT, CDR2 FQNNGV. The CDR3 contains 16 residues. Trimming shortened V by 0 bases and J by 7 bases, and 15 bases separated the two germline ends.

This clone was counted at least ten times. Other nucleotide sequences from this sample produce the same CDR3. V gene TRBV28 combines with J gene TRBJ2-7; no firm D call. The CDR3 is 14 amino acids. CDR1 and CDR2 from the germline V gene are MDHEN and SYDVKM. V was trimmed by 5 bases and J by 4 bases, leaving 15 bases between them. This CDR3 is CASSPRTGYYEQYF. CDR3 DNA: TGTGCCAGCAGTCCCCGAACCGGTTATTACGAGCAGTACTTC.

The CDR3 loop is CASSVGAGSPYEQYF. CDR3 bases: TGCGCCAGCAGCGTGGGCGCGGGGAGTCCATACGAGCAGTACTTC. The chain employs TRBV5-1 and TRBJ2-7, with D tentatively TRBD2 (6 bases). Germline V gives CDR1 SGHRS, CDR2 YFSETQ. V lost 4 bases to trimming and J lost 4 bases, with 18 bases between them. The CDR3 is 15 residues long.

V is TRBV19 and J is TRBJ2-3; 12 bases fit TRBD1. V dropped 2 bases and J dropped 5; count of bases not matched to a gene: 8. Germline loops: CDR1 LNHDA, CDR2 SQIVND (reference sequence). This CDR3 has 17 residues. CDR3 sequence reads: CASSIRGQGAIGDTQYF. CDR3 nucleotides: TGTGCCAGTAGTATAAGGGGACAGGGGGCAATAGGAGATACGCAGTATTTT.

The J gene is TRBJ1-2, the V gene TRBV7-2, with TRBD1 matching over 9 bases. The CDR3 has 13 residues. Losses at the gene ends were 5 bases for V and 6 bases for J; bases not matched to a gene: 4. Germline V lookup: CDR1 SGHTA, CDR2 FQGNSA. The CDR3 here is CASSPTGGDGYTF. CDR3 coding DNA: TGTGCCAGCAGCCCTACAGGGGGCGATGGCTACACCTTC.

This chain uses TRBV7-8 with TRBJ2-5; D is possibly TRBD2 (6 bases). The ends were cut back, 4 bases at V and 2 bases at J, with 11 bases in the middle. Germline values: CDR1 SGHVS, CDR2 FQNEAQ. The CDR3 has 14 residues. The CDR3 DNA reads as TGTGCCAGCAGCTCTACCGGGGGTCAAGAGACCCAGTACTTC. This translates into CASSSTGGQETQYF.

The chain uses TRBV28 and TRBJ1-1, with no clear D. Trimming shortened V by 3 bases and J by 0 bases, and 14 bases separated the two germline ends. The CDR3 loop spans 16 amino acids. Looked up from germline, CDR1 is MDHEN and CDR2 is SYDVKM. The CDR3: CASSLFYWSMNTEAFF. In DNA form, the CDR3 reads TGTGCCAGCAGTTTGTTTTATTGGAGCATGAACACTGAAGCTTTCTTT.

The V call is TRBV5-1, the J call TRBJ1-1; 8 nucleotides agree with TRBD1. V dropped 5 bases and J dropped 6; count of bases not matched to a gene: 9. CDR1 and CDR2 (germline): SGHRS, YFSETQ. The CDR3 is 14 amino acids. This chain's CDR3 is CASSWAGGLSEAFF. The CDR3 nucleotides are TGCGCCAGCAGTTGGGCAGGGGGCTTGTCTGAAGCTTTCTTT. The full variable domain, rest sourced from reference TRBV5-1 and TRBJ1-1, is KAGVTQTPRYLIKTRGQQVTLSCSPISGHRSVSWYQQTPGQGLQFLFEYFSETQRNKGNFPGRFSGRQFSNSRSEMNVSTLELGDSALYLCASSWAGGLSEAFFGQGTRLTVV.

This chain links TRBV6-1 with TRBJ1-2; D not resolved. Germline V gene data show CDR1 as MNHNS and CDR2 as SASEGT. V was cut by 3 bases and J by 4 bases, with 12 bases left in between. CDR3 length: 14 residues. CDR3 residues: CASSDLGGSYGYTF. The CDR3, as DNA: TGTGCCAGCAGTGATCTCGGAGGTAGCTATGGCTACACCTTC.

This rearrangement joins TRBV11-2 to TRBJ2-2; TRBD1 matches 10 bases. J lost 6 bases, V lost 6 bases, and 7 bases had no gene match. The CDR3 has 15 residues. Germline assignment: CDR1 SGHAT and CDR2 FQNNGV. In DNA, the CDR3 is TGTGCCAGCAGACGGACAGGGGGATTCTCCGGGGAGCTGTTTTTT. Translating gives CASRRTGGFSGELFF.

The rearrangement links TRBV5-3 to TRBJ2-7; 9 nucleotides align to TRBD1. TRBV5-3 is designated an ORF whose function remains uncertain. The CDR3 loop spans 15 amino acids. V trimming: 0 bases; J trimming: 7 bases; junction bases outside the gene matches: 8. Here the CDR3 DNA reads TGTGCCAGAAGCTTGGGCGAAATGACAGGGGGAGAGCAGTACTTC. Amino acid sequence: CARSLGEMTGGEQYF.

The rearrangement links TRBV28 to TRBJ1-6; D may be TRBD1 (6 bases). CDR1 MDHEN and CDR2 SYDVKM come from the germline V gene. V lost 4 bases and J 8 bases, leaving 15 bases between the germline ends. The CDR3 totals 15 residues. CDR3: CASSSQGQQDSPLHF. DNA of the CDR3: TGTGCCAGCAGTTCGCAGGGACAACAGGATTCACCCCTCCACTTT.